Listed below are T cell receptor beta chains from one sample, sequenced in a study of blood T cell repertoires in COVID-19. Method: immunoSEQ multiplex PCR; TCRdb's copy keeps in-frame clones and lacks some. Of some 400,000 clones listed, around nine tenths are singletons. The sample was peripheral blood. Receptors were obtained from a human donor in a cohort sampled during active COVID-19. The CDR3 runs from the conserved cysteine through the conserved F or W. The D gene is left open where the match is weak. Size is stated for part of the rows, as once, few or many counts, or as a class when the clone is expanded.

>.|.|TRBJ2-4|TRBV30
TGTGCCTGGAGCCGCCTAGCATGGGAGAAAAACATTCAGTACTTC
CAWSRLAWEKNIQYF
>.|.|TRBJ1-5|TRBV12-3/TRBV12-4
TGTGCCAGCAGTGACAGTTTCATGCAGCCCCAGCATTTT
CASSDSFMQPQHF
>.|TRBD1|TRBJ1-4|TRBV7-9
TGTGCCAGCAGCTCGACAGGGGTTGGAGAAAAACTGTTTTTT
CASSSTGVGEKLFF
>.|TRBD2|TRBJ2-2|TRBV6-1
TGTGCCAGCAGTGGTCTAGCGGGGGGGGACACCGGGGAGCTGTTTTTT
CASSGLAGGDTGELFF
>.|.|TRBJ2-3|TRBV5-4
TGTGCCAGCAGCTCTATGTCAGATACGCAGTATTTT
CASSSMSDTQYF
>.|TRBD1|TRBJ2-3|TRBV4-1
TGCGCCAGCAGGGAGAGGACAGGGGGCCCAGATACGCAGTATTTT
CASRERTGGPDTQYF
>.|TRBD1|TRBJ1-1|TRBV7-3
TGTGCCAGCAGCCTACACCCAGGGGGAAGCACTGAAGCTTTCTTT
CASSLHPGGSTEAFF
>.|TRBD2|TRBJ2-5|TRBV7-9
TGTGCCAGCAGCTCGGGACTAGCGGGCTCCTGGGTAGAGACCCAGTACTTC
CASSSGLAGSWVETQYF
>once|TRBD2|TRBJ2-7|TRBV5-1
TGCGCCAGCAGCCCGACCGGACTAGCTTCCTACGAGCAGTACTTC
CASSPTGLASYEQYF
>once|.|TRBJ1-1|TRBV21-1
TGTGCCAGCAGCAAAAGGATCCAGGCACGGGGAGTGAACACTGAAGCTTTCTTT
CASSKRIQARGVNTEAFF
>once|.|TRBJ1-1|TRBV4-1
TGCGCCAGCAGCTTAGCAGTTTTCACTGAAGCTTTCTTT
CASSLAVFTEAFF
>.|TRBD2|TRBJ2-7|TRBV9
TGTGCCAGCAGCGTCAGAGCGGGAGAAGGTAACGAGCAGTACTTC
CASSVRAGEGNEQYF
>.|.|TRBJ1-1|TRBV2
TGTGCCAGCAGTGGGAACAGGGTGCCGAACACTGAAGCTTTCTTT
CASSGNRVPNTEAFF
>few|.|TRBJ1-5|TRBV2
TGTGCCAGCAGTGAATATGGACAGCCCAATCAGCCCCAGCATTTT
CASSEYGQPNQPQHF
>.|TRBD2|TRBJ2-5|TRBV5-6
TGTGCCAGCAGCGTGATTGGTTCTAGCGGGGGGGCTCGGGGAGAGACCCAGTACTTC
CASSVIGSSGGARGETQYF